Below are 18 T cell receptor beta chains sequenced from a single sample in a study of CD8+CD57+ T cells in acquired aplastic anemia. Both TCR beta VDJ combination and CDR3 sequence profiling were carried out. Genomic DNA was the template for this profiling. Each CDR3 protein gets one entry after TCRdb re-called the reads with MiXCR. The sample includes a few hundred thousand distinct CDR3 sequences, approximately 57% of them seen just once. Source material: sorted CD4+, CD8+, or CD8+CD57+ T cells (not recorded which) from PBMCs. The receptors were sampled from a human donor in good health.

V usage is TRBV2 and J usage is TRBJ1-6; 11 bases align to TRBD1. The junction had 6 bases not matched to a gene; V was cut back by 6 bases and J by 5 bases. CDR1 is SNHLY, CDR2 FYNNEI, per germline. CDR3 length equals 16 residues. CDR3 amino acids: CASSKPGQGDNSPLHF. The CDR3 DNA sequence: TGTGCCAGCAGCAAACCGGGACAGGGGGATAATTCACCCCTCCACTTT. Looking up the rest from reference TRBV2 and TRBJ1-6 gives the full variable domain: EPEVTQTPSHQVTQMGQEVILRCVPISNHLYFYWYRQILGQKVEFLVSFYNNEISEKSEIFDDQFSVERPDGSNFTLKIRSTKLEDSAMYFCASSKPGQGDNSPLHFGNGTRLTVT.

As to this clonotype: The junction does not match germline at one end; this may be a read error. The chain carries TRBV7-6 and TRBJ1-4; tentative D call: TRBD1 (5 bases). The CDR3 runs to 15 residues. The germline V gene encodes CDR1 SGHVS and CDR2 FNYEAQ. The CDR3 DNA is TGTGCCAGCAGCTTAGAAGCAGGGTCCAATGGAAAACTGCTTTTT. Its translation is CASSLEAGSNGKLLF. Combining the CDR3 with reference TRBV7-6 and TRBJ1-4 gives the whole variable domain GAGVSQSPRYKVTKRGQDVALRCDPISGHVSLYWYRQALGQGPEFLTYFNYEAQQDKSGLPNDRFSAERPEGSISTLTIQRTEQRDSAMYRCASSLEAGSNGKLLFGSGTQLSVL.

This rearrangement joins TRBV14 to TRBJ1-1; possible D gene TRBD1, 5 bases. The germline V and J ends were trimmed by 6 bases and 4 bases, with 18 bases remaining between them. Per germline, CDR1 SGHDN and CDR2 FVKESK. CDR3 length: 15 residues. For the CDR3, the DNA is TGTGCCAGCAGTCCCGCCGTTAGGCAGGGCACTGAAGCTTTCTTT. Amino acids: CASSPAVRQGTEAFF.

This clonotype came up a few times. The genes are TRBV7-6 and TRBJ2-3; 7 bases are shared with TRBD2. V trimming: 7 bases; J trimming: 3 bases; junction bases outside the gene matches: 10. The length of the CDR3 is 15 residues. Germline CDR1 reads SGHVS; CDR2 reads FNYEAQ. The CDR3 DNA sequence: TGTGCCAGCACCCTGGGAGGGTTTCTGACAGATACGCAGTATTTT. Translated, it gives CASTLGGFLTDTQYF.

This clonotype was counted only a few times. This sequence joins TRBV12-3 or TRBV12-4 and TRBJ2-3; D unresolved. The CDR3 totals 11 residues. V gave up 2 bases and J gave up 5 bases, with 2 bases separating them. The CDR3 here is CASSLLDTQYF. CDR3 bases: TGTGCCAGCAGTTTACTAGATACGCAGTATTTT.

This clonotype was found once. The chain recombines TRBV7-2 with TRBJ2-6, with 12 bases matching TRBD1. The CDR3 is 17 amino acids. Trimming took 5 bases from V and 4 from J; bases not matched to a gene: 6. The germline gives CDR1 SGHTA, CDR2 FQGNSA. CDR3 sequence: CASSTGDRGLGANVLTF. CDR3 nucleotide sequence: TGTGCCAGCAGCACGGGGGACAGGGGGCTCGGGGCCAACGTCCTGACTTTC.

The gene calls are TRBV25-1 and TRBJ1-2; 7 bases are shared with TRBD1. The junction had 3 bases not matched to a gene; V was cut back by 4 bases and J by 4 bases. Germline CDR1 is MGHDK and CDR2 is SYGVNS. This CDR3 comprises 13 residues. The DNA of the CDR3 is TGTGCCAGCAGTGTGCAGGGGGGCTATGGCTACACCTTC. Encoded protein: CASSVQGGYGYTF.

Comment on this clonotype: The junction and the germline gene differ at one end; a read error may be behind it. The chain couples TRBV11-3 to TRBJ1-1; unclear D gene. Germline CDR1 and CDR2: SGHNT and YENEEA. The CDR3 has 14 residues. The CDR3: CAGSLVGDYTEAFF. The CDR3 nucleotides read TGTGCCGGCAGCCTAGTAGGCGATTACACTGAAGCTTTCTTT.

This chain connects TRBV15 to TRBJ2-7; D remains unclear. The CDR3 is 16 residues long. V gave up 5 bases and J gave up 0 bases, with 17 bases separating them. Germline V gene data show CDR1 as LNHNV and CDR2 as YYDKDF (reference sequence). In DNA, the CDR3 is TGTGCCACCAGCCAAGAAGAGCACCTCAGCTCCTACGAGCAGTACTTC. Translated, it gives CATSQEEHLSSYEQYF.

This clonotype was found many times. The V call is TRBV4-3, the J call TRBJ1-5; perhaps TRBD1 as D (6 bases). Germline V gives CDR1 LGHNA, CDR2 YSLEER. V was pared by 0 bases and J by 6 bases, with 12 bases between. The CDR3 totals 15 residues. This CDR3 is CASSQDRAGVQPQHF. The CDR3 DNA reads as TGCGCCAGCAGCCAAGATCGGGCAGGGGTTCAGCCCCAGCATTTT.

The chain joins TRBV20-1 to TRBJ1-1; D may be TRBD1 (6 bases). The CDR3 has 12 amino acids. The V and J ends lost 4 bases and 5 bases respectively, with 11 bases between them. Germline CDR1 reads DFQATT; CDR2 reads SNEGSKA (reference sequence). The CDR3: CSATEQGTEAFF. The DNA for the CDR3 is TGCAGTGCTACGGAACAGGGAACTGAAGCTTTCTTT.

This clonotype was seen repeatedly, ten times or more. This chain links TRBV20-1 with TRBJ2-7; 7 bases agree with TRBD1. The CDR3 sequence is 15 residues long. J gave up 2 bases and V 2 bases, and 9 bases lay outside the gene matches. CDR1 and CDR2 (germline): DFQATT, SNEGSKA (reference sequence). CDR3 amino acids: CSARKGQVIPYEQYF. In DNA form, the CDR3 reads TGCAGTGCTAGAAAAGGACAGGTAATCCCCTACGAGCAGTACTTC.

CDR3 sequence: CASSYSTAGEAFF. The CDR3 bases are TGTGCCAGCAGTTACTCGACGGCCGGAGAAGCTTTCTTT. The rearrangement uses TRBV6-1 and TRBJ1-1; D ambiguous. The CDR3 has 13 residues. Trimming cost V 5 bases and J 8 bases, with 15 bases left between them. Germline V gene data show CDR1 as MNHNS and CDR2 as SASEGT.

V is TRBV24-1 and J is TRBJ1-2, with D possibly being TRBD1 (5 bases). The CDR3 contains 16 residues. CDR1 is KGHDR and CDR2 is SFDVKD in the germline V gene. The ends were cut back, 7 bases at V and 0 bases at J, with 17 bases in the middle. DNA of the CDR3: TGTGCCACCAGAGGGAGGGGTAAACTAGCTAACTATGGCTACACCTTC. This gives the protein CATRGRGKLANYGYTF.

The gene calls are TRBV10-3 and TRBJ2-1; 8 nucleotides align to TRBD2. The ends lost 10 bases at V and 5 bases at J; junction bases unmatched: 10. This CDR3 is built from 14 residues. CDR1 and CDR2 (germline): ENHRY, SYGVKD. In nucleotides, the CDR3 is TGTGCCACGGCGCTAGCGGGCCGGAACAATGAGCAGTTCTTC. Its translation is CATALAGRNNEQFF.

This clonotype turned up a few times. Possible read error: a much larger clone is one base away. V gene TRBV6-1 combines with J gene TRBJ2-5; 8 bases line up with TRBD2. Germline lookup yields CDR1 MNHNS and CDR2 SASEGT. CDR3 size: 16 residues. In nucleotides, the CDR3 is TGTGCCAGCAGTCCCTTGGCTAGCGGGTCACGGGAGACCCTGTACTTC. Protein: CASSPLASGSRETLYF.

This chain connects TRBV7-4 to TRBJ1-1, with 10 nucleotides matching TRBD1. CDR1 and CDR2 (germline): SGHVT, SQSDAQ. V lost 2 bases, J lost 1 base, and 1 base stayed unmatched. The CDR3 loop spans 15 amino acids. CDR3 sequence (DNA): TGTGCCAGCAGCTTACGACAGGGGGCGAACACTGAAGCTTTCTTT. Translating it yields CASSLRQGANTEAFF. The full variable domain, in which reference TRBV7-4 and TRBJ1-1 provide the parts outside the CDR3, is GAGVSQSPRYKVAKRGRDVALRCDSISGHVTLYWYRQTLGQGSEVLTYSQSDAQRDKSGRPSGRFSAERPERSVSTLKIQRTEQGDSAVYLCASSLRQGANTEAFFGQGTRLTVV.

This clonotype was counted ten times or more. The junction and the germline gene differ at one end; a read error may be behind it. The chain joins TRBV29-1 to TRBJ1-5; 7 bases agree with TRBD1. This CDR3 region has 13 residues. Germline lookup yields CDR1 SQVTM and CDR2 ANQGSEA. The CDR3: CSVLGTGDQAQHF. The CDR3 DNA follows: TGCAGCGTCCTTGGTACAGGGGATCAGGCCCAGCATTTT.